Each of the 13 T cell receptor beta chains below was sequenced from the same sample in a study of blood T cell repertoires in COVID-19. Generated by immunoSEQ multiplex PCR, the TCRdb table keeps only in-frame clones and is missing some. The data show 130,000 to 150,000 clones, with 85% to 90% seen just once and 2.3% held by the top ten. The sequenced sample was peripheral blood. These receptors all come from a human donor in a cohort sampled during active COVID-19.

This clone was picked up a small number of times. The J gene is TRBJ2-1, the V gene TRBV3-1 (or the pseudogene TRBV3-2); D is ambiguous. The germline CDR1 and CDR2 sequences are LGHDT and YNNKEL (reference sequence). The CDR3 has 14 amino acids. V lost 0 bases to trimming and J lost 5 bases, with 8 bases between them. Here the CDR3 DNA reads TGTGCCAGCAGCCAAGATGCCGGTAACAATGAGCAGTTCTTC. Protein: CASSQDAGNNEQFF.

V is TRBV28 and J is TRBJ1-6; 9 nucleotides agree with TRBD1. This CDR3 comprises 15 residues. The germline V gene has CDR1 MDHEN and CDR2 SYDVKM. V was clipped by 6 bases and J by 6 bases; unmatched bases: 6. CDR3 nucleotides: TGTGCCAGCAGAGACAGGGGGTCCGGTAATTCACCCCTCCACTTT. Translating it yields CASRDRGSGNSPLHF.

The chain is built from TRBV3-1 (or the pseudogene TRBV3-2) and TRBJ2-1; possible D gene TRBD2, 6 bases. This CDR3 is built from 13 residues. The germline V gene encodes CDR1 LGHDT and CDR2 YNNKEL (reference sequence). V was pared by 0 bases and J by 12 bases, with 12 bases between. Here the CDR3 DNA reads TGTGCCAGCAGCCAAGAGGGGCCGGGAGTGCAGTTCTTC. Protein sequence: CASSQEGPGVQFF.

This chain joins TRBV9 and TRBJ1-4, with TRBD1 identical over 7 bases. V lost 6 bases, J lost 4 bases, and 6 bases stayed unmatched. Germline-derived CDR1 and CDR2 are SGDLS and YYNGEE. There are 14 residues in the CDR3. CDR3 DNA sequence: TGTGCCAGCAACATGGGGACAGTTAATGAAAAACTGTTTTTT. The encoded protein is CASNMGTVNEKLFF.

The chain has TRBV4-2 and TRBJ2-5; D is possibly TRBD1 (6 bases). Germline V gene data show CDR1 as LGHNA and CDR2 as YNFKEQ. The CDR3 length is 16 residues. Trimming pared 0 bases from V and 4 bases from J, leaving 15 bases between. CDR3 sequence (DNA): TGTGCCAGCAGCCAAGATGAAGCACAGGGACGAGAGACCCAGTACTTC. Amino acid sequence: CASSQDEAQGRETQYF.

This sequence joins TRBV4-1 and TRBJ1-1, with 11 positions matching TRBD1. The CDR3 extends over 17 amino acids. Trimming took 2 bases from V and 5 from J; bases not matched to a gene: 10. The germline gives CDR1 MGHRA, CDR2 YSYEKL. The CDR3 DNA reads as TGCGCCAGCAGCCAACCCCGGACAGGGGGCGAGTGGACTGAAGCTTTCTTT. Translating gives CASSQPRTGGEWTEAFF.

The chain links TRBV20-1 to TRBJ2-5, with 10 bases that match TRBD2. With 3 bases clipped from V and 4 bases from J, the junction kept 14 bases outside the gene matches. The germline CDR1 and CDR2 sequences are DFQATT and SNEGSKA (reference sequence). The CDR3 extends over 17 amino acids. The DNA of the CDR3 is TGCAGTGCTAGTAACCCAGGGAGCGGGAGGGCCGGAGAGACCCAGTACTTC. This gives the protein CSASNPGSGRAGETQYF.

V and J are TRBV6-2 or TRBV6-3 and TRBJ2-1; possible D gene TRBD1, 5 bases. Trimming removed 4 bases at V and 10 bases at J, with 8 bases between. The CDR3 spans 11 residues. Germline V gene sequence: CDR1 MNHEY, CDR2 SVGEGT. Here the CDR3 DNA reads TGTGCCAGCAGTTCAGGGTACGAGCAGTTCTTC. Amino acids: CASSSGYEQFF.

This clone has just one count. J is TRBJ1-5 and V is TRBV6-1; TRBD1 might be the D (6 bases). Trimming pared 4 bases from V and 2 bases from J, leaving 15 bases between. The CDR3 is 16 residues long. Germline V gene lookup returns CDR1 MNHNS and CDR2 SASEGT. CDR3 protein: CASSVLIRGGNQPQHF. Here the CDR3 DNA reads TGTGCCAGCAGTGTACTGATCAGGGGTGGCAATCAGCCCCAGCATTTT.

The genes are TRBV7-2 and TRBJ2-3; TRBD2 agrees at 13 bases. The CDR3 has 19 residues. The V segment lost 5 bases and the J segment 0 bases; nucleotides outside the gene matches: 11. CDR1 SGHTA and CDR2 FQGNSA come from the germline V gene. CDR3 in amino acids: CASSPRTSGSRTSTDTQYF. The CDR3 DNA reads TGTGCCAGCAGCCCAAGGACTAGCGGGAGCCGTACTAGCACAGATACGCAGTATTTT.

The CDR3 loop is CASSSLRRGNGYTF. DNA of the CDR3: TGTGCCAGCAGCTCCCTCCGCAGGGGAAATGGCTACACCTTC. The rearrangement joins TRBV7-2 to TRBJ1-2; D possibly corresponds to TRBD1 (6 bases). CDR3 length equals 14 residues. CDR1 and CDR2 (germline): SGHTA, FQGNSA. The V and J ends lost 4 bases and 6 bases respectively, with 15 bases between them. Full variable domain (missing parts from reference TRBV7-2 and TRBJ1-2): GAGVSQSPSNKVTEKGKDVELRCDPISGHTALYWYRQSLGQGLEFLIYFQGNSAPDKSGLPSDRFSAERTGGSVSTLTIQRTQQEDSAVYLCASSSLRRGNGYTFGSGTRLTVV.

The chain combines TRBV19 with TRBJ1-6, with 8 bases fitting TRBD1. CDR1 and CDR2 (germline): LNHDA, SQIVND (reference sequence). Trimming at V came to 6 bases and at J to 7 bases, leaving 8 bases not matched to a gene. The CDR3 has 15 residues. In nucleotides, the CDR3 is TGTGCCAGTAGAGGCCCCGGACAGGGCAATTCACCCCTCCACTTT. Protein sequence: CASRGPGQGNSPLHF.

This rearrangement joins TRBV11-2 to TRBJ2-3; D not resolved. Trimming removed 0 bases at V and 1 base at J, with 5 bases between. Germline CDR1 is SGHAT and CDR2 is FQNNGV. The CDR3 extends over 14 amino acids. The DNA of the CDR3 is TGTGCCAGCAGCTTAGATCCTGGCACAGATACGCAGTATTTT. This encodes CASSLDPGTDTQYF. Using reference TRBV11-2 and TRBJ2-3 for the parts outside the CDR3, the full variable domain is EAGVAQSPRYKIIEKRQSVAFWCNPISGHATLYWYQQILGQGPKLLIQFQNNGVVDDSQLPKDRFSAERLKGVDSTLKIQPAKLEDSAVYLCASSLDPGTDTQYFGPGTRLTVL.